Listed below are T cell receptor beta chains from one sample, sequenced in a study of T cell responses to AZD1222 COVID-19 vaccine. The data were produced by immunoSEQ multiplex PCR, yet TCRdb's version contains in-frame clones alone and is incomplete. The data show about 180,000 clones, with approximately 90% seen just once and 4% to 4.5% held by the top ten. Source: peripheral blood, taken 28 days after the second dose of the MenACWY control vaccine. The origin of the receptors is an adult who received the MenACWY meningococcal vaccine as a control. Each CDR3 is given with its conserved first and last residue. D genes are given only for firm matches. Size is stated for part of the rows, as once, few or many counts, or as a class when the clone is expanded.

size: NA
J: TRBJ2-5
D: NA
V: TRBV6-5
CDR3: CASSPIGQETQYF
DNA: TGTGCCAGCAGTCCTATAGGACAAGAGACCCAGTACTTC

size: NA
J: TRBJ1-5
D: TRBD1
V: TRBV15
CDR3: CATSTRVRGLSNQPQHF
DNA: TGTGCCACCAGCACCCGGGTAAGGGGGCTTAGCAATCAGCCCCAGCATTTT

size: few
J: TRBJ1-1
D: TRBD1
V: TRBV7-9
CDR3: CASRSSGQNPEAFF
DNA: TGTGCCAGCCGATCTTCGGGACAGAACCCTGAAGCTTTCTTT

size: NA
J: TRBJ2-2
D: NA
V: TRBV30
CDR3: CAWSVTNRNTGELFF
DNA: TGTGCCTGGAGTGTGACAAACAGGAACACCGGGGAGCTGTTTTTT

size: NA
J: TRBJ1-1
D: NA
V: TRBV28
CDR3: CASSLFERMNTEAFF
DNA: TGTGCCAGCAGTTTATTTGAGCGTATGAACACTGAAGCTTTCTTT

size: NA
J: TRBJ2-7
D: NA
V: TRBV5-1
CDR3: CASSFNRQYEQYF
DNA: TGCGCCAGCAGCTTCAACCGCCAATACGAGCAGTACTTC

size: NA
J: TRBJ2-1
D: NA
V: TRBV10-3
CDR3: CAIRQVPYNEQFF
DNA: TGTGCCATCAGGCAGGTACCCTACAATGAGCAGTTCTTC

size: NA
J: TRBJ1-4
D: NA
V: TRBV6-2/TRBV6-3
CDR3: CASSSGQDNEKLFF
DNA: TGTGCCAGCAGTTCAGGGCAAGATAATGAAAAACTGTTTTTT

size: NA
J: TRBJ1-2
D: NA
V: TRBV25-1
CDR3: CASTQTEDYGYTF
DNA: TGTGCCAGCACACAGACCGAGGACTATGGCTACACCTTC

size: NA
J: TRBJ1-5
D: NA
V: TRBV6-6
CDR3: CASSYSTSLSNQPQHF
DNA: TGTGCCAGCAGTTACTCGACCAGTCTTAGCAATCAGCCCCAGCATTTT